One sample yielded the 29 T cell receptor beta chains listed below, sequenced in a study of T cell responses to AZD1222 COVID-19 vaccine. Sequencing used immunoSEQ multiplex PCR; TCRdb keeps in-frame clones, though not all of them. The sample holds about 170,000 clones, around nine tenths seen once. Sequenced here: peripheral blood, sampled on day 0 of AZD1222 vaccination. The source is an adult in good health.

This CDR3 reads CASSKVYNEKLFF. CDR3 coding DNA: TGTGCCAGTAGCAAGGTGTATAATGAAAAACTGTTTTTT. The V and J genes are TRBV19 and TRBJ1-4; D call uncertain. V lost 6 bases and J lost 4, with 9 bases in between. CDR1 and CDR2 from the germline V gene are LNHDA and SQIVND (reference sequence). The CDR3 runs to 13 residues.

The rearrangement uses TRBV7-3 and TRBJ2-7; TRBD2 matches 7 bases. The V and J ends lost 2 bases and 6 bases, in that order; junction bases with no gene match: 4. Germline-derived CDR1 and CDR2 are SGHTA and FQGTGA. CDR3 size: 13 residues. CDR3 bases: TGTGCCAGCAGCTTATGGGACTACGGCGAGCAGTACTTC. Translating gives CASSLWDYGEQYF.

The genes are TRBV11-2 and TRBJ1-3, with D uncertain. This CDR3 comprises 14 residues. Germline CDR1 and CDR2: SGHAT and FQNNGV. Trimming cost V 3 bases and J 0 bases, with 6 bases left between them. Here the CDR3 reads CASSFFGSGNTIYF. The CDR3 nucleotides read TGTGCCAGCAGCTTTTTCGGCTCTGGAAACACCATATATTTT.

The gene calls are TRBV18 and TRBJ2-1, with D maybe TRBD2 (5 bases). Trimming removed 4 bases from V and 0 bases from J, with 10 bases in between. CDR1 KGHSH and CDR2 LQKENI come from the germline V gene. This CDR3 spans 15 amino acids. This chain's CDR3 is CASSLLDSSYNEQFF. The CDR3 DNA is TGTGCCAGCTCACTACTAGATAGCTCCTACAATGAGCAGTTCTTC.

V and J are TRBV3-1 (or the pseudogene TRBV3-2) and TRBJ1-2, with D unclear. CDR3 size: 13 residues. Germline V gene sequence: CDR1 LGHDT, CDR2 YNNKEL (reference sequence). V shed 4 bases and J shed 5 bases, with 11 bases lying between them. The CDR3 DNA sequence: TGTGCCAGCAGCCCATTTGGATATTATGGCTACACCTTC. Translating gives CASSPFGYYGYTF.

The V gene is TRBV5-1, the J gene TRBJ1-2; D perhaps matches TRBD1 (6 bases). CDR3 size: 13 residues. V dropped 6 bases and J dropped 8 bases, with 17 bases sitting between them. Germline V gene sequence: CDR1 SGHRS, CDR2 YFSETQ. The CDR3 region is CASTRGAGFGYTF. The CDR3 coding sequence is TGCGCCAGCACCCGGGGGGCAGGATTCGGCTACACCTTC.

V and J are TRBV6-2 or TRBV6-3 and TRBJ1-6; 8 bases match TRBD1. CDR1 and CDR2 from the germline V gene are MNHEY and SVGEGT. The junction had 8 bases not matched to a gene; V was cut back by 5 bases and J by 5 bases. The CDR3 sequence is 16 residues long. The CDR3: CASSPGTGFNNSPLHF. Here the CDR3 DNA reads TGTGCCAGCAGTCCCGGGACAGGATTCAATAATTCACCCCTCCACTTT.

The chain recombines TRBV29-1 with TRBJ1-5, with D tentatively TRBD1 (6 bases). The germline gives CDR1 SQVTM, CDR2 ANQGSEA. The CDR3 extends over 12 amino acids. Deletions cut 7 bases from V and 2 bases from J, with 9 bases between. For the CDR3, the DNA is TGCAGCGCCCGACAGGGCAATCAGCCCCAGCATTTT. Protein product: CSARQGNQPQHF.

V is TRBV29-1 and J is TRBJ2-2, with 9 bases lining up with TRBD1. Germline values: CDR1 SQVTM, CDR2 ANQGSEA. Trimming removed 6 bases from V and 5 bases from J; junction bases left unmatched: 7. There are 14 residues in the CDR3. The CDR3: CSVGKTGGTGELFF. The CDR3 DNA follows: TGCAGCGTCGGAAAGACAGGGGGTACCGGGGAGCTGTTTTTT.

This chain joins TRBV2 and TRBJ1-1, with 9 bases identical to TRBD1. The ends lost 4 bases at V and 5 bases at J; junction bases unmatched: 8. Germline CDR1 and CDR2: SNHLY and FYNNEI. The CDR3 consists of 15 residues. The CDR3 region has the DNA TGTGCCAGCAGTGCACAGGGGGCACTCGAGACTGAAGCTTTCTTT. Protein sequence: CASSAQGALETEAFF.

V gene TRBV11-1 combines with J gene TRBJ2-7, with D perhaps TRBD1 (6 bases). Germline V CDR1 and CDR2: SGHAT, FQDESV (reference sequence). This CDR3 contains 12 residues. Trimming stripped 5 bases from V and 6 bases from J, with 11 bases between. The CDR3 DNA follows: TGTGCCAGCAGCCTTGGGGGCCGCGAGCAGTACTTC. It translates to CASSLGGREQYF. The entire variable domain, with the rest obtained from reference TRBV11-1 and TRBJ2-7, is as follows: EAEVAQSPRYKITEKSQAVAFWCDPISGHATLYWYRQILGQGPELLVQFQDESVVDDSQLPKDRFSAERLKGVDSTLKIQPAELGDSAMYLCASSLGGREQYFGPGTRLTVT.

This chain connects TRBV3-1 (or the pseudogene TRBV3-2) to TRBJ1-6, with 10 positions matching TRBD1. Germline-derived CDR1 and CDR2 are LGHDT and YNNKEL (reference sequence). V lost 3 bases and J lost 7; bases outside the gene matches: 0. The CDR3 consists of 14 residues. In DNA form, the CDR3 reads TGTGCCAGCAGCCAGGGACAGGGGAATTCACCCCTCCACTTT. Amino acid sequence: CASSQGQGNSPLHF.

V gene TRBV21-1 combines with J gene TRBJ1-4; TRBD1 is the table's D call, not checked against the DNA. TRBV21-1 is marked as a pseudogene. The CDR3 is made up of 14 amino acids. CDR3: CASFKEGAGEKLFF. The CDR3, as DNA: TGTGCCAGCTTTAAGGAGGGGGCAGGCGAAAAACTGTTTTTT.

This clone has more than one count but fewer than ten. J is TRBJ2-7 and V is TRBV6-5; 8 positions agree with TRBD1. J lost 4 bases, V lost 10 bases, and 12 bases had no gene match. This CDR3 is 14 amino acids long. CDR1 MNHEY and CDR2 SVGAGI come from the germline V gene. The CDR3 region is CATRTGFNKYEQYF. In nucleotides, the CDR3 is TGTGCCACCCGGACAGGGTTTAACAAATACGAGCAGTACTTC.

The V call is TRBV2, the J call TRBJ1-5, with 7 positions matching TRBD1. Losses at the gene ends were 6 bases for V and 6 bases for J; bases not matched to a gene: 11. The CDR3 totals 15 residues. CDR1 and CDR2 from the germline V gene are SNHLY and FYNNEI. In nucleotides, the CDR3 is TGTGCCAGCAGCCCGGGACAGAAGGGTAGTCAGCCCCAGCATTTT. It codes for CASSPGQKGSQPQHF.

The chain combines TRBV7-9 with TRBJ2-3; D not certain. This CDR3 has 13 amino acids. The germline CDR1 and CDR2 sequences are SEHNR and FQNEAQ (reference sequence). The V end was cut by 7 bases, the J end by 2 bases, with 10 bases between. The CDR3 protein is CASNQAPTDTQYF. DNA for the CDR3: TGTGCCAGCAACCAGGCCCCCACAGATACGCAGTATTTT.

The V call is TRBV7-9, the J call TRBJ2-7; 9 nucleotides align to TRBD2. Unmatched junction bases numbered 6, after V lost 4 bases and J lost 5 bases. The CDR3 extends over 14 amino acids. Germline V gene lookup returns CDR1 SEHNR and CDR2 FQNEAQ (reference sequence). The chain's CDR3 is CASSSLAGLDEQYF. CDR3 DNA: TGTGCCAGCAGCTCTCTAGCGGGATTGGACGAGCAGTACTTC.

The chain has TRBV9 and TRBJ1-3; perhaps TRBD1 as D (5 bases). This CDR3 comprises 15 residues. V was trimmed by 0 bases and J by 4 bases, leaving 11 bases between them. Germline V gene lookup returns CDR1 SGDLS and CDR2 YYNGEE. The CDR3, as DNA: TGTGCCAGCAGCGTAGGCAGGGCGGGAGGAAACACCATATATTTT. It translates to CASSVGRAGGNTIYF. Using reference TRBV9 and TRBJ1-3 for the parts outside the CDR3, the full variable domain is DSGVTQTPKHLITATGQRVTLRCSPRSGDLSVYWYQQSLDQGLQFLIQYYNGEERAKGNILERFSAQQFPDLHSELNLSSLELGDSALYFCASSVGRAGGNTIYFGEGSWLTVV.

The rearrangement links TRBV29-1 to TRBJ2-3; 9 positions agree with TRBD1. The CDR3 consists of 15 residues. With V trimmed by 3 bases and J by 0 bases, 4 bases remained unmatched. CDR1 is SQVTM, CDR2 ANQGSEA, per germline. CDR3 DNA: TGCAGCGTTGAGGGGGACAGGGCGAGCACAGATACGCAGTATTTT. This gives the protein CSVEGDRASTDTQYF.

The rearrangement joins TRBV19 to TRBJ2-1; maybe TRBD2 (6 bases). Germline V CDR1 and CDR2: LNHDA, SQIVND (reference sequence). The V end was cut by 7 bases, the J end by 0 bases, with 13 bases between. The CDR3 runs 15 residues. The CDR3 region is CASMGLQFSYNEQFF. The CDR3 nucleotides are TGTGCCAGTATGGGACTGCAGTTCTCCTACAATGAGCAGTTCTTC.

J is TRBJ1-2 and V is TRBV27; weak D call: TRBD1 (5 bases). This CDR3 contains 13 residues. Trimming stripped 6 bases from V and 14 bases from J, with 22 bases between. Germline V gene sequence: CDR1 MNHEY, CDR2 SMNVEV (reference sequence). This CDR3 reads CASRGDLIGAYTF. CDR3 DNA sequence: TGTGCCAGCAGGGGGGACCTAATCGGGGCATATACCTTC.

The count of this clone is one. The chain's CDR3 is CASSDRDRVGEKLFF. The CDR3 region has the DNA TGTGCCAGCAGCGACCGGGACAGGGTAGGAGAAAAACTGTTTTTT. This chain joins TRBV5-6 and TRBJ1-4; TRBD1 aligns across 9 bases. Trimming at V came to 4 bases and at J to 8 bases, leaving 9 bases not matched to a gene. CDR1 is SGHDT and CDR2 is YYEEEE in the germline V gene. The CDR3 runs 15 residues.

This rearrangement joins TRBV6-5 to TRBJ1-6; unclear D gene. The CDR3 is 15 amino acids. The germline CDR1 and CDR2 sequences are MNHEY and SVGAGI. Trimming removed 0 bases at V and 5 bases at J, with 8 bases between. This CDR3 is CASSYSRRDNSPLHF. The CDR3 DNA sequence: TGTGCCAGCAGTTACTCGCGGCGGGATAATTCACCCCTCCACTTT.

About this clone itself: The same CDR3 is also encoded by other DNA sequences in this sample. This chain connects TRBV7-2 to TRBJ2-2; D is unresolved. From germline, CDR1 is SGHTA and CDR2 FQGNSA. The CDR3 totals 14 residues. V lost 1 base, J lost 2 bases, and 5 bases lay in between. CDR3: CASSLGVNTGELFF. DNA for the CDR3: TGTGCCAGCAGCTTAGGGGTTAACACCGGGGAGCTGTTTTTT. Using reference TRBV7-2 and TRBJ2-2 for the parts outside the CDR3, the full variable domain is GAGVSQSPSNKVTEKGKDVELRCDPISGHTALYWYRQSLGQGLEFLIYFQGNSAPDKSGLPSDRFSAERTGGSVSTLTIQRTQQEDSAVYLCASSLGVNTGELFFGEGSRLTVL.

This chain connects TRBV27 to TRBJ2-5; no clear D. The ends were cut back, 0 bases at V and 1 base at J, with 6 bases in the middle. From germline, CDR1 is MNHEY and CDR2 SMNVEV (reference sequence). The CDR3 loop spans 14 amino acids. The CDR3 loop reads CASSLSDAQETQYF. The CDR3 DNA follows: TGTGCCAGCAGTTTATCAGACGCCCAAGAGACCCAGTACTTC.

V and J are TRBV6-5 and TRBJ1-1; D is ambiguous. V was pared by 5 bases and J by 3 bases, with 10 bases between. Germline values: CDR1 MNHEY, CDR2 SVGAGI. The CDR3 has 13 residues. The CDR3 loop reads CASSRTEYTEAFF. The CDR3, as DNA: TGTGCCAGCAGTCGGACTGAATACACTGAAGCTTTCTTT.

The chain joins TRBV2 to TRBJ1-4, with 8 nucleotides matching TRBD1. Germline CDR1 reads SNHLY; CDR2 reads FYNNEI. This CDR3 comprises 18 residues. Losses at the gene ends were 5 bases for V and 6 bases for J; bases not matched to a gene: 17. CDR3 coding DNA: TGTGCCAGCAGTTACGACCCCCTCCTGCAGGGGGCTGATGAAAAACTGTTTTTT. The encoded protein is CASSYDPLLQGADEKLFF.

Here the CDR3 DNA reads TGTGCCAGTAGTATAGGGCCTAGGAGCAATCAGCCCCAGCATTTT. Translating it yields CASSIGPRSNQPQHF. This chain links TRBV19 with TRBJ1-5; D uncertain. This CDR3 is built from 15 residues. V gave up 1 base and J gave up 1 base, with 8 bases separating them. Germline CDR1 is LNHDA and CDR2 is SQIVND (reference sequence).

The chain carries TRBV7-8 and TRBJ1-2; no firm D call. The CDR3 runs 14 residues. Trimming shortened V by 0 bases and J by 1 base, and 6 bases separated the two germline ends. Per germline, CDR1 SGHVS and CDR2 FQNEAQ. The CDR3: CASSLAGYNYGYTF. The CDR3 DNA reads as TGTGCCAGCAGCTTAGCAGGTTATAACTATGGCTACACCTTC.